Detailed here is one T cell receptor beta chain. As processed by the authors: Reference gene primers were amplified, and this amplification served to estimate nucleated cell counts. Method: immunoSEQ multiplex PCR; TCRdb's copy keeps in-frame clones and lacks some. For V, J and clone size, that table is used; D and trimming come from the DNA. The table shows just under 90,000 clones, with 88% occurring only once. The data belong to a study of blood T cell repertoires in COVID-19. Across the study: Acute and convalescent COVID-19 specimens originated in the United States, Italy and Spain. T cells, B-cell-depleted T cells, or PBMCs provided the cDNA or gDNA that served as material.

Germline assignment: CDR1 SGDLS and CDR2 YYNGEE. The ends lost 4 bases at V and 6 bases at J; junction bases unmatched: 11. This CDR3 has 15 amino acids. The TCR comes from a woman of 80 years or more with acute or convalescent COVID-19. The genes are TRBV9 and TRBJ2-7; 9 nucleotides line up with TRBD2. The sample consisted of peripheral blood. The CDR3 reads CASSPRGSGRVEQYF. CDR3 bases: TGTGCCAGCAGCCCCCGAGGTAGCGGGAGAGTCGAGCAGTACTTC.